Included here is one T cell receptor (beta chain) sequence, with context. What antigen it recognizes has not been identified. One base away there is no much larger clone; base qualities are not given. The record originates from a study of breast tumors, draining lymph nodes, adjacent tissues (dated by TCRdb to the mid-2010s). Context from the whole study: Breast cancer patients provided tumor, adjacent nontumor tissue and axillary lymph nodes, and the study compared the TCR beta repertoires across these three sources. In human breast cancer, the study set out to assess how tumor, surrounding tissue and draining lymph node repertoires relate to one another and whether T cells might be exchanged between them.

What the work shows at the level of the full study, not this receptor alone: Tumors showed preferential V and J gene usage, and their T-cell repertoire diversity fell below that of lymph nodes yet above that of nontumor tissue. In luminal-like breast cancer, tumor and nontumor tissue repertoires resembled each other significantly more than in basal-like breast cancer. The data were judged consistent with most tumor T cells deriving from the lymph node and then expanding within tumor tissue. The study presented the conclusion that tumor T cells originate in lymph nodes as consistent with a hypothesis, not as something directly demonstrated.

The reads were generated on an Illumina HiSeq 2000. TCR beta chain libraries were generated by multiplex PCR amplification. High-throughput sequencing was used to analyze the amplified TCR beta chain products. The raw public data were reprocessed by TCRdb itself: fastp quality trimming at Q25, MiXCR clonotype calling, in-frame beta chains only. A single entry per CDR3 protein holds the most common genes and DNA from its merged rows. The sample has just over 30,000 distinct CDR3 sequences on record, roughly two thirds of them singletons. Of the sample, over 15% is held by the ten largest clones. Including cysteine and phenylalanine, the CDR3 has 13 amino acids. The sequence is cut down to CDR3 DNA, 39 bases in frame from base 1. Relative to germline, V is missing 6 bases and J is missing 7 bases, with 8 bases of the junction outside any gene match.

The V and J segments used are TRBV12-3 or TRBV12-4 and TRBJ2-7, with 8 middle bases fitting TRBD2. The sequencing sample was made of breast tumor tissue. The receptor was isolated from a female donor with breast cancer. Some clones in this sample may be carry-over from other donors' samples. CDR3 reads: CASSLPAGGEQYF. The sequence in DNA is TGTGCCAGCAGCTTGCCCGCGGGGGGAGAGCAGTACTTC.